This T cell receptor (beta chain) was sequenced for a study of T cells in Graves' hyperthyroidism and ophthalmopathy. Study-wide points: Most thyroid clonotypes expanded above 0.001 appeared in blood too. The model anticipated ophthalmopathy a median approximately 6.7 months pre-onset. From stable hyperthyroidism, ophthalmopathy was separated by a 13 V-J model.

The CDR3 spans 13 residues. Per germline, CDR1 MNHEY and CDR2 SVGAGI. RNA transcripts gave rise to amplified TCR beta CDR3 regions. First-round RT-PCR targeting the TCR CDR3 was performed with the HTBI primer set. MiXCR, run by TCRdb on the multiplex PCR reads, gives a single entry per CDR3 protein. The data hold 500,000 to 600,000 distinct CDR3 sequences, with 46% observed a single time. The table lists this clonotype with a count of one. The target antigen is unknown. A much larger clonotype is one base distant, so this may be a read error. Specimen: peripheral blood or thyroid tissue (not recorded which). This chain connects TRBV6-5 to TRBJ1-1; the D gene is possibly TRBD1 (5 bases). This TCR was sampled from an adult woman with Graves' disease, either hyperthyroidism or ophthalmopathy (not recorded which). The CDR3 region is CASSLRQLTGAFF. The CDR3 coding sequence is TGTGCCAGCAGTTTACGACAGTTAACTGGAGCTTTCTTT.